One and the same sample provided the 16 T cell receptor beta chains below, sequenced in a study of CD8 T cells in ankylosing spondylitis. Each CDR3 protein is one row after TCRdb ran MiXCR on the 5' RACE reads. This sample has 150,000 to 200,000 distinct CDR3 sequences, with under 14% found just once. The sequenced sample consisted of blood, either unsorted or a sorted T cell fraction (not recorded which). These receptors all come from a male donor with ankylosing spondylitis or in good health (not recorded which).

In this sample, this clonotype turned up many times. J is TRBJ1-2 and V is TRBV20-1; D not certain. V was pared by 3 bases and J by 2 bases, with 7 bases between. The germline V gene encodes CDR1 DFQATT and CDR2 SNEGSKA (reference sequence). The CDR3 sequence is 12 residues long. The CDR3 bases are TGCAGTGCTAGGTCCTACAACTATGGCTACACCTTC. Translated: CSARSYNYGYTF.

This clonotype was observed many times. This sequence joins TRBV3-1 and TRBJ2-5; D call uncertain. Deletions cut 5 bases from V and 3 bases from J, with 10 bases between. Germline CDR1 reads LGHDT; CDR2 reads YNNKEL (reference sequence). The CDR3 is 13 amino acids. CDR3 coding DNA: TGTGCCAGCAGCATCAGGAATAAAGAGACCCAGTACTTC. It is translated as CASSIRNKETQYF.

This clonotype was detected only a few times. V gene TRBV12-3 or TRBV12-4 combines with J gene TRBJ2-7; D remains ambiguous. The ends were cut back, 3 bases at V and 0 bases at J, with 12 bases in the middle. CDR3 size: 15 residues. The CDR3 sequence: CASSLVGARSYEQYF. The CDR3 DNA sequence: TGTGCCAGCAGTTTGGTGGGTGCGCGCTCCTACGAGCAGTACTTC.

This chain connects TRBV7-9 to TRBJ2-2; no definite D call. Trimming removed 5 bases from V and 6 bases from J, with 10 bases in between. Germline values: CDR1 SEHNR, CDR2 FQNEAQ (reference sequence). The CDR3 length is 13 residues. Here the CDR3 reads CASSPLSAGELFF. The CDR3 DNA reads as TGTGCCAGCAGCCCGTTATCCGCCGGGGAGCTGTTTTTT.

The V call is TRBV2, the J call TRBJ2-3; 7 bases fit TRBD1. Trimming took 1 base from V and 2 from J; bases not matched to a gene: 6. The germline CDR1 and CDR2 sequences are SNHLY and FYNNEI. The CDR3 totals 16 residues. The chain's CDR3 is CASSEDPGGITDTQYF. The CDR3 DNA reads TGTGCCAGCAGTGAAGACCCAGGGGGAATCACAGATACGCAGTATTTT.

CDR3 in amino acids: CASSGQIATEAFF. Written as DNA, the CDR3 is TGTGCCAGTAGCGGACAAATTGCGACTGAAGCTTTCTTT. The rearrangement links TRBV19 to TRBJ1-1; possible D gene TRBD1, 5 bases. V was pared by 6 bases and J by 5 bases, with 13 bases between. This CDR3 is 13 amino acids long. Germline V lookup: CDR1 LNHDA, CDR2 SQIVND (reference sequence).

This clonotype was recorded many times. This rearrangement joins TRBV25-1 to TRBJ1-6, with a possible D match to TRBD1 (5 bases). This CDR3 comprises 14 residues. The germline gives CDR1 MGHDK, CDR2 SYGVNS. V lost 10 bases, J lost 10 bases, and 20 bases lay in between. CDR3 residues: CAIRAGKEGSPLHF. In DNA, the CDR3 is TGTGCCATCAGGGCGGGGAAAGAGGGATCACCCCTCCACTTT.

This chain links TRBV7-6 with TRBJ2-2; 8 bases align to TRBD2. The CDR3 runs 15 residues. V lost 5 bases and J lost 7; bases outside the gene matches: 9. Germline loops: CDR1 SGHVS, CDR2 FNYEAQ. The CDR3 nucleotides are TGTGCCAGCAGCCTCCGACTAGCGAGAGACGGGGAGCTGTTTTTT. Translated, it gives CASSLRLARDGELFF. Combining the CDR3 with reference TRBV7-6 and TRBJ2-2 gives the whole variable domain GAGVSQSPRYKVTKRGQDVALRCDPISGHVSLYWYRQALGQGPEFLTYFNYEAQQDKSGLPNDRFSAERPEGSISTLTIQRTEQRDSAMYRCASSLRLARDGELFFGEGSRLTVL.

The table lists this clonotype with many counts. The rearrangement links TRBV5-1 to TRBJ2-5, with D possibly matching TRBD2 (6 bases). Trimming stripped 3 bases from V and 4 bases from J, with 7 bases between. Germline V gene data show CDR1 as SGHRS and CDR2 as YFSETQ. The CDR3 is 12 amino acids. The CDR3 region has the DNA TGCGCCAGCAGCTCAGCGGGAGAGACCCAGTACTTC. Translated, it gives CASSSAGETQYF.

The sample holds a few counts of this clonotype. The chain is built from TRBV18 and TRBJ1-4, with 8 bases aligning to TRBD1. Germline V CDR1 and CDR2: KGHSH, LQKENI. Losses at the gene ends were 3 bases for V and 5 bases for J; bases not matched to a gene: 5. The CDR3 contains 15 residues. The CDR3 DNA reads as TGTGCCAGCTCACCGCAACGGACAGGGAATGAAAAACTGTTTTTT. Protein: CASSPQRTGNEKLFF.

This clonotype showed up many times. The V call is TRBV6-6, the J call TRBJ2-1; D gene unclear. The germline V gene has CDR1 MNHNY and CDR2 SVGAGI (reference sequence). Trimming took 2 bases from V and 8 from J, leaving 7 bases between them. The CDR3 has 12 amino acids. CDR3 in amino acids: CASSYLRDEQFF. CDR3 coding DNA: TGTGCCAGCAGTTACCTCCGGGATGAGCAGTTCTTC.

In its sample, this clonotype was seen many times. V and J are TRBV28 and TRBJ2-1; 8 bases align to TRBD1. With V trimmed by 6 bases and J by 4 bases, 2 bases remained unmatched. CDR1 MDHEN and CDR2 SYDVKM come from the germline V gene. The CDR3 consists of 13 residues. In DNA, the CDR3 is TGTGCCAGCAGGGACAGGGCGTACAATGAGCAGTTCTTC. Translation gives CASRDRAYNEQFF.

This clonotype was observed a handful of times. V and J are TRBV18 and TRBJ2-5; 10 bases line up with TRBD2. Germline V gene data show CDR1 as KGHSH and CDR2 as LQKENI. The CDR3 covers 15 residues. The trim removed 3 bases at V and 6 bases at J, leaving 7 bases unmatched. CDR3 region: CASSPQGTSVQTQYF. In nucleotides, the CDR3 is TGTGCCAGCTCACCCCAAGGGACTAGCGTACAGACCCAGTACTTC.

The V call is TRBV20-1, the J call TRBJ1-5; D perhaps matches TRBD1 (5 bases). Trimming took off 0 bases at V and 6 bases at J, with 18 bases between the two ends. The germline V gene has CDR1 DFQATT and CDR2 SNEGSKA (reference sequence). The CDR3 runs to 16 residues. CDR3 DNA: TGCAGTGCTAGAGATCTAGGTGGGACTCTGGCTCAGCCCCAGCATTTT. The encoded protein is CSARDLGGTLAQPQHF.

This clonotype was observed many times. The V gene is TRBV20-1, the J gene TRBJ1-1, with TRBD1 matching over 7 bases. This CDR3 region has 14 residues. Germline V CDR1 and CDR2: DFQATT, SNEGSKA (reference sequence). Unmatched junction bases numbered 5, after V lost 0 bases and J lost 4 bases. CDR3 in amino acids: CSARDDRVSTEAFF. The CDR3 DNA reads as TGCAGTGCTAGAGACGACAGGGTATCCACTGAAGCTTTCTTT.

In this sample, this clonotype turned up many times. J is TRBJ1-1 and V is TRBV29-1; no reliable D call. This CDR3 region has 12 residues. The germline V gene has CDR1 SQVTM and CDR2 ANQGSEA. The V end was cut by 4 bases, the J end by 1 base, with 7 bases between. This CDR3 is CSVGSANTEAFF. In DNA, the CDR3 is TGCAGCGTTGGGAGCGCGAACACTGAAGCTTTCTTT.